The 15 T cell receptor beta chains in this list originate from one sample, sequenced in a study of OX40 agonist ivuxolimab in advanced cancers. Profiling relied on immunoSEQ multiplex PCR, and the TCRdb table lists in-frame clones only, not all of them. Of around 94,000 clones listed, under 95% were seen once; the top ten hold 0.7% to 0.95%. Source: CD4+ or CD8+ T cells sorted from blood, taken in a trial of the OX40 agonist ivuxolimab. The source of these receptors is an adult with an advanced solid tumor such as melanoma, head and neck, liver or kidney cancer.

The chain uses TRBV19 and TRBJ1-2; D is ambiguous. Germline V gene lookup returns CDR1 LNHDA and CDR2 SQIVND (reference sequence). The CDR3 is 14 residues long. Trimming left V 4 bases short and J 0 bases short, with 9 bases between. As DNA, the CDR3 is TGTGCCAGTAGTACCCCCCTCTCTAACTATGGCTACACCTTC. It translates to CASSTPLSNYGYTF.

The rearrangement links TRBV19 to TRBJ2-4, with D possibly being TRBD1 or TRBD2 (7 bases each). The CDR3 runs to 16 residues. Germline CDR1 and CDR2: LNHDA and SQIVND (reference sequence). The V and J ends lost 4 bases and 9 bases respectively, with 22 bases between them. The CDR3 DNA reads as TGTGCCAGTAGTAAAGGGAGGGACAGCGTAAAGGCCATTCAGTACTTC. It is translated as CASSKGRDSVKAIQYF.

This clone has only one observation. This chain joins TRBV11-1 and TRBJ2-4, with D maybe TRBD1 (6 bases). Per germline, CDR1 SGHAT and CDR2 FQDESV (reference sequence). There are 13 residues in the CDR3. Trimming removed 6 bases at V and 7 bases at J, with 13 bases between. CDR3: CASSPGVVNIQYF. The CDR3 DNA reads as TGTGCCAGCAGTCCAGGGGTAGTCAACATTCAGTACTTC.

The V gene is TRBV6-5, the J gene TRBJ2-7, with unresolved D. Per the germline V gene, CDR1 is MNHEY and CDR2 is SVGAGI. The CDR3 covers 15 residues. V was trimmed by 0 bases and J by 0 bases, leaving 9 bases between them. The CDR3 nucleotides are TGTGCCAGCAGTTACTCACCAGGAAGCTCCTACGAGCAGTACTTC. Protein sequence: CASSYSPGSSYEQYF.

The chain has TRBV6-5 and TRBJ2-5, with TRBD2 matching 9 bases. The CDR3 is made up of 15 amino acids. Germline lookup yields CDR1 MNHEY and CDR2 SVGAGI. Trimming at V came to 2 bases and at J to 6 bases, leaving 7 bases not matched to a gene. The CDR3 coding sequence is TGTGCCAGCAGTTACGGTGGCGGGAGGGGTAAGACCCAGTACTTC. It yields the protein CASSYGGGRGKTQYF.

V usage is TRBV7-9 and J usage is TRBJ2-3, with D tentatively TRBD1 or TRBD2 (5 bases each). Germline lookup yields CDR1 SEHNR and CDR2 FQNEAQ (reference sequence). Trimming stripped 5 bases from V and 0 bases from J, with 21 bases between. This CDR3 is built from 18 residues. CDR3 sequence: CASSRPRGGGESTDTQYF. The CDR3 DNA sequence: TGTGCCAGCAGCCGTCCGAGAGGTGGGGGAGAAAGCACAGATACGCAGTATTTT.

The CDR3 sequence: CASSLMAASGNTIYF. The CDR3 DNA reads TGTGCCAGCAGCTTGATGGCAGCCTCTGGAAACACCATATATTTT. The chain joins TRBV11-3 to TRBJ1-3; no definite D call. The length of the CDR3 is 15 residues. Germline loops: CDR1 SGHNT, CDR2 YENEEA. Trimming pared 3 bases from V and 0 bases from J, leaving 9 bases between.

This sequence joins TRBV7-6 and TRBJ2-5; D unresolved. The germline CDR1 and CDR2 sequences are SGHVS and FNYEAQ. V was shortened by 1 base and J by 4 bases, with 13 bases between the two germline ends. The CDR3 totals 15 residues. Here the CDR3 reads CASSLGGLGRETQYF. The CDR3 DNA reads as TGTGCCAGCAGCTTAGGAGGTCTGGGTAGAGAGACCCAGTACTTC.

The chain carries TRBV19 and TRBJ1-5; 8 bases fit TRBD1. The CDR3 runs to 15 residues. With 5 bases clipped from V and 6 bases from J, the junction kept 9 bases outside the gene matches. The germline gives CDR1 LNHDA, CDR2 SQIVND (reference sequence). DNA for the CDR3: TGTGCCAGTAGTTCGCAGGGGGCGGTGGGTCAGCCCCAGCATTTT. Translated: CASSSQGAVGQPQHF.

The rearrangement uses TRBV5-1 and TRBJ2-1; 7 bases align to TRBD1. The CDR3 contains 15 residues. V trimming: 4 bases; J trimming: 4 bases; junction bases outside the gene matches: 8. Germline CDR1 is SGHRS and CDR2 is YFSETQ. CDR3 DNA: TGCGCCAGCAGCCGGGTCCCGGGACAGTACAATGAGCAGTTCTTC. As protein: CASSRVPGQYNEQFF.

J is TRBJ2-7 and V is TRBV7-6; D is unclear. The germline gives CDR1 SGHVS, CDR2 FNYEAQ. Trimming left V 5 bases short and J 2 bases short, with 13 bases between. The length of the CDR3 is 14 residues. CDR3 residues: CASSRMATTYEQYF. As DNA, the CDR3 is TGTGCCAGCAGCCGGATGGCGACCACCTACGAGCAGTACTTC.

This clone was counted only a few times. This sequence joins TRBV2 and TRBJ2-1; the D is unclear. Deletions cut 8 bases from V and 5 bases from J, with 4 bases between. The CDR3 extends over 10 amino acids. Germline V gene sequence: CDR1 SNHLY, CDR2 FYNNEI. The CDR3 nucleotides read TGTGCCAGCGCGGACAATGAGCAGTTCTTC. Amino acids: CASADNEQFF.

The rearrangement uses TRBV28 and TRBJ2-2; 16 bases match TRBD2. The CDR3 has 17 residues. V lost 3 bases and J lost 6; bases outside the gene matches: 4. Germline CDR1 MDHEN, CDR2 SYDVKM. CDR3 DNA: TGTGCCAGCAGTTTCTGGGGACTAGCGGGAGGGCCCGGGGAGCTGTTTTTT. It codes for CASSFWGLAGGPGELFF.

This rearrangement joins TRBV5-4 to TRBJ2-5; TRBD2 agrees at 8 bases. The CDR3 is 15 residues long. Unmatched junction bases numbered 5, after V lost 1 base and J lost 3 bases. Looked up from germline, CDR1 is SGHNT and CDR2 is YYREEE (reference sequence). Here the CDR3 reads CASSLSSGTEETQYF. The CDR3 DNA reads TGTGCCAGCAGCTTGAGTAGCGGGACTGAAGAGACCCAGTACTTC. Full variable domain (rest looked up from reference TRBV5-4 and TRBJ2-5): ETGVTQSPTHLIKTRGQQVTLRCSSQSGHNTVSWYQQALGQGPQFIFQYYREEENGRGNFPPRFSGLQFPNYSSELNVNALELDDSALYLCASSLSSGTEETQYFGPGTRLLVL.

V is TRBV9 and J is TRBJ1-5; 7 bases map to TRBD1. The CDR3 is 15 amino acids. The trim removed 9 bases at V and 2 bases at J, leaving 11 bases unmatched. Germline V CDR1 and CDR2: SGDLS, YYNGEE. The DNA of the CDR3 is TGTGCCACCAGTGACAGGGCTCTCGGCAATCAGCCCCAGCATTTT. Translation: CATSDRALGNQPQHF.